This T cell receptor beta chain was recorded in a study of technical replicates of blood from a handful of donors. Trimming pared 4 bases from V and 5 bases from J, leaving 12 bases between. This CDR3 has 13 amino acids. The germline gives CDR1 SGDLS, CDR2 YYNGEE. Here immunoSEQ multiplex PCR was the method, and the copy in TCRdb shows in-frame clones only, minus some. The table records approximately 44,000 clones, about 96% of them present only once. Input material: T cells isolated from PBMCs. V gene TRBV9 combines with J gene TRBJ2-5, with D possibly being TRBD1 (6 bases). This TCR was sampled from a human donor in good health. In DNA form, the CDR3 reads TGTGCCAGCAGCACCACAGGGATTGAGACCCAGTACTTC. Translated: CASSTTGIETQYF.